The next 12 T cell receptor beta chains were all read from a single sample in a study of prognosis after radiotherapy for stage I lung cancer. Two rounds of multiplex PCR amplified TCR beta CDR3 from genomic DNA. Specific primers for each TRBV and TRBJ gene were what first-round PCR used. TCRdb recomputed calls from the multiplex PCR reads with MiXCR, one row per CDR3 protein. The table includes tens of thousands of distinct CDR3 sequences, around 30% detected once. The sample here was PBMCs, taken before or after stereotactic body radiation therapy (not recorded which). The receptors shown here come from a donor of 50 years or more with non-small cell lung cancer.

About this clonotype itself: With only one base between it and a far larger clone, this is likely a read error. This CDR3 reads CASIYSSGTGSSYEQYF. The CDR3 bases are TGTGCCAGCATTTACTCGAGCGGGACAGGTTCCTCCTACGAGCAGTACTTC. The chain carries TRBV6-8 and TRBJ2-7; a weak D match, TRBD1 (8 bases). Germline assignment: CDR1 MNHGY and CDR2 SAAAGT. The CDR3 sequence is 17 residues long.

In this sample, this clonotype turned up many times. The chain has TRBV24-1 and TRBJ2-3, with D tentatively TRBD2 (7 bases). The CDR3 has 15 amino acids. Germline CDR1 reads KGHDR; CDR2 reads SFDVKD. Trimming left V 7 bases short and J 3 bases short, with 16 bases between. The CDR3 reads CATSEGGARTDTQYF. The CDR3 DNA reads TGTGCCACCAGCGAAGGGGGGGCCCGGACAGATACGCAGTATTTT.

The V and J genes are TRBV5-6 and TRBJ2-5; 12 bases are a match to TRBD2. This CDR3 spans 16 amino acids. The V segment lost 7 bases and the J segment 5 bases; nucleotides outside the gene matches: 12. In germline, CDR1 is SGHDT, CDR2 YYEEEE. The CDR3 sequence is CASCTLGLAGRETQYF. The CDR3 region has the DNA TGTGCCAGCTGCACCCTTGGACTAGCGGGACGGGAGACCCAGTACTTC.

The table lists this clonotype with a count of one. At one end the junction does not follow the germline gene, possibly because of a read error. The chain uses TRBV12-3 or TRBV12-4 and TRBJ2-3; 7 bases are a match to TRBD1. The CDR3 sequence is 15 residues long. DNA of the CDR3: TGTGCCAGCAGTTCGACAGGGAGTGTCACAGATACGCAGTATTTC. Amino acids: CASSSTGSVTDTQYF.

The table lists this clonotype with many counts. The rearrangement uses TRBV3-1 and TRBJ2-3; D possibly corresponds to TRBD2 (6 bases). The length of the CDR3 is 15 residues. V gave up 4 bases and J gave up 1 base, with 12 bases separating them. From germline, CDR1 is LGHDT and CDR2 YNNKEL (reference sequence). CDR3 loop: CASSPQRAGTDTQYF. The CDR3 DNA is TGTGCCAGCAGCCCTCAGCGGGCCGGCACAGATACGCAGTATTTT.

Of note for this clonotype: At one end, the junction sequence differs from germline, possibly due to a read error. The chain joins TRBV15 to TRBJ1-5, with D possibly TRBD1 on 5 matching bases. This CDR3 is 14 amino acids long. CDR1 is LNHNV, CDR2 YYDKDF, per germline (reference sequence). CDR3 sequence (DNA): TGTGCCACCAGCAGATATGGCGGGGGTCAGCCCCATCATTTT. Its protein is CATSRYGGGQPHHF.

This clonotype was recorded many times. The chain combines TRBV19 with TRBJ1-5, with 8 bases fitting TRBD1. V lost 10 bases to trimming and J lost 2 bases; unmatched junction nucleotides: 7. The germline CDR1 and CDR2 sequences are LNHDA and SQIVND (reference sequence). The CDR3 extends over 14 amino acids. Here the CDR3 reads CATNRGYGNQPQHF. Written as DNA, the CDR3 is TGTGCCACCAACAGGGGGTATGGCAATCAGCCCCAGCATTTT. The whole variable domain, remainder taken from reference TRBV19 and TRBJ1-5, is DGGITQSPKYLFRKEGQNVTLSCEQNLNHDAMYWYRQDPGQGLRLIYYSQIVNDFQKGDIAEGYSVSREKKESFPLTVTSAQKNPTAFYLCATNRGYGNQPQHFGDGTRLSIL.

About this clonotype: This likely traces to a read error, being one base from a far larger clone. The CDR3 DNA reads TGTGCCAGCAGTTACTCCGGGACAGGGTGCACTGAAGCTTTCTTT. It encodes CASSYSGTGCTEAFF. The chain has TRBV6-2 or TRBV6-3 and TRBJ1-1; TRBD1 agrees at 9 bases. The junction had 3 bases not matched to a gene; V was cut back by 0 bases and J by 4 bases. The CDR3 consists of 15 residues. Germline V lookup: CDR1 MNHEY, CDR2 SVGEGT.

This clonotype was seen ten or more times. The CDR3 region is CASSSAFRGVEKLFF. The CDR3 DNA sequence: TGCGCCAGCAGCTCTGCCTTCAGGGGAGTAGAAAAACTGTTTTTT. The genes are TRBV5-1 and TRBJ1-4; D may be TRBD1 (6 bases). V was cut by 3 bases and J by 8 bases, with 17 bases left in between. The CDR3 runs 15 residues. Germline V gives CDR1 SGHRS, CDR2 YFSETQ.

This clonotype was seen ten or more times. This sequence joins TRBV18 and TRBJ1-5; D is unresolved. The CDR3 is 15 residues long. Trimming cost V 3 bases and J 3 bases, with 12 bases left between them. Germline V lookup: CDR1 KGHSH, CDR2 LQKENI. Written as DNA, the CDR3 is TGTGCCAGCTCACCGGGTACTACGTTCAATCAGCCCCAGCATTTT. As protein: CASSPGTTFNQPQHF.

This clonotype was found many times. This chain joins TRBV5-1 and TRBJ2-5; the D is unclear. The CDR3 is 12 amino acids. Looked up from germline, CDR1 is SGHRS and CDR2 is YFSETQ. Trimming cost V 2 bases and J 1 base, with 3 bases left between them. The CDR3 DNA reads as TGCGCCAGCAGCTTCGCCCAAGAGACCCAGTACTTC. Translated: CASSFAQETQYF.

This chain connects TRBV6-2 or TRBV6-3 to TRBJ2-1; TRBD1 agrees at 8 bases. CDR3 length equals 15 residues. The ends lost 9 bases at V and 2 bases at J; junction bases unmatched: 9. Germline CDR1 MNHEY, CDR2 SVGEGT. CDR3 region: CARSDSGGAYNEQFF. The DNA for the CDR3 is TGTGCCAGAAGTGACTCAGGGGGCGCCTACAATGAGCAGTTCTTC.